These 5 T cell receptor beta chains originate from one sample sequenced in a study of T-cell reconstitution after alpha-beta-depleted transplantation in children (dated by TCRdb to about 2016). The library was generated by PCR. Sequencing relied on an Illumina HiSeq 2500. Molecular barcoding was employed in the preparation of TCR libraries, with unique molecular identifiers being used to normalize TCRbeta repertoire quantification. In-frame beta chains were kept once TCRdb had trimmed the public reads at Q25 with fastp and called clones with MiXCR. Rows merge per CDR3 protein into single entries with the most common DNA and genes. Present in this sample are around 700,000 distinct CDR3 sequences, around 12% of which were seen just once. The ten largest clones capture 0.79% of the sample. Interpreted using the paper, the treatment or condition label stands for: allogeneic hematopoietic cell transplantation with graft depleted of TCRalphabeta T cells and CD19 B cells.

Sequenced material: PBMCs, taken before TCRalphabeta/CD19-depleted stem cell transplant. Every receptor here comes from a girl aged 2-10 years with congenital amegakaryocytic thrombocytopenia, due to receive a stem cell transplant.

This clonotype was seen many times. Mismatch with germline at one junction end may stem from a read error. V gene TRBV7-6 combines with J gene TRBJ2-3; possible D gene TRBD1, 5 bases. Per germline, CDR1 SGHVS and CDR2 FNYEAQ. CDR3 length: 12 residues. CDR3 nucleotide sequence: TGTGCCAGCAGCCTTAGCACAGGTACGCAGTATTTT. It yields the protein CASSLSTGTQYF.

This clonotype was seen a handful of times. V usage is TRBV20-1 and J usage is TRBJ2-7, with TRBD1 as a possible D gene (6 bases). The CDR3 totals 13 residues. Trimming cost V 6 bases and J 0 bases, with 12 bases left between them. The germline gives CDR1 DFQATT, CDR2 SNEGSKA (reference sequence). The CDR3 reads CSAPQGLSYEQYF. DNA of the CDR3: TGCAGTGCACCCCAGGGGCTCTCCTACGAGCAGTACTTC.

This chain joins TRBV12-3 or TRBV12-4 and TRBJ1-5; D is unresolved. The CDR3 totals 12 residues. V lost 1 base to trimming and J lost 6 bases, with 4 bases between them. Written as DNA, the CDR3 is TGTGCCAGCAGTTTAGTGCCTCAGCCCCAGCATTTT. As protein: CASSLVPQPQHF.

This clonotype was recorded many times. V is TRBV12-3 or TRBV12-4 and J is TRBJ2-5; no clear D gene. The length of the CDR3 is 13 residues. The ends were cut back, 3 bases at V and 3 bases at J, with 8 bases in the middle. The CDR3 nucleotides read TGTGCCAGCAGTTTCCGCGGTAAAGAGACCCAGTACTTC. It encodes CASSFRGKETQYF.

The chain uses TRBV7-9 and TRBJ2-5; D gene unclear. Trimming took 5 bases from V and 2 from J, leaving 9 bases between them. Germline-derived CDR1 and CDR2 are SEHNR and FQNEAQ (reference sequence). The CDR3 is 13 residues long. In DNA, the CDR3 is TGTGCCAGCAGCGTGACTTCGCAAGAGACCCAGTACTTC. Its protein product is CASSVTSQETQYF.